This TCR beta chain was identified in a study of T cell responses to AZD1222 COVID-19 vaccine. Study-wide context: Second doses at about 4 or about 12 weeks were pooled.

Study findings and constraints: Donors in the cohort were predominantly white British and more often female, and clonal diversity was possibly underestimated.

The CDR3 extends over 14 amino acids. V was pared by 5 bases and J by 0 bases, with 8 bases between. Per germline, CDR1 KGHSH and CDR2 LQKENI. In this sample, this clone turned up once. The antigen is undetermined. Assay: immunoSEQ multiplex PCR; the TCRdb copy retains only in-frame clones and omits some. The sample consists of around 100,000 clones, 70% to 90% of them appearing once. The chain couples TRBV18 to TRBJ1-5; D is ambiguous. The input for sequencing was peripheral blood, taken on day 0 of AZD1222 vaccination. This receptor was identified in an adult in good health. CDR3 in DNA: TGTGCCAGCTCAGGAGGTAATAGCAATCAGCCCCAGCATTTT. Protein: CASSGGNSNQPQHF.